The rows below give T cell receptor beta chains drawn from one sample of a study of T-cell reconstitution after alpha-beta-depleted transplantation in children. TCRdb re-called the PCR reads through MiXCR, storing one row per CDR3 protein. Seen here are fewer than 700,000 distinct CDR3 sequences, 20% to 25% observed once, and the top ten hold 13% to 15%. The sample here was PBMCs, mostly from graft donor cells, taken 360 days after TCRalphabeta/CD19-depleted stem cell transplant. These receptors all come from a boy under two years old who had a stem cell transplant for acute myeloid leukemia, so the T cells may come from the graft donor. Each CDR3 is given without its conserved first and last residue.

v_call	cdr3_aa
TRBV2	ASSLHTGGPQETQY
TRBV20-1	SARDRAADVLT
TRBV20-1	SSRGATDTQY
TRBV12-3/TRBV12-4	ASRVAGITDTQY
TRBV27	ASSLLSNQPQH
TRBV15	ATSSRRPEAF
TRBV20-1	SASVGILVSPLH
TRBV29-1	SALSGANTGELF
TRBV20-1	SAISQGRMANEQF
TRBV11-2	ASSLFTSEQY
TRBV20-1	SASGGTGKKLF
TRBV24-1	ATSVAGGNSYNEQF
TRBV28	ASSLVAGSPHNEQF
TRBV28	ASSPKRTDTQY
TRBV9	ASSVAGDYAGANVLT
TRBV4-3	ASSQDGDRGAKQY
TRBV12-3/TRBV12-4	ASSLSGGRWDNEQF
TRBV9	ASNSGQGYYNEQF
TRBV12-3/TRBV12-4	ASSPGTGGLDTQY
TRBV12-5	ASGPQNTDTQY
TRBV4-3	ASSQVGDSGNTIY
TRBV25-1	ASSEYPGSLAGNTIY
TRBV12-3/TRBV12-4	ASMRPFNTGELF
TRBV7-2	ASSLAAAGNEQF
TRBV30	ANNYLANTGELF
TRBV27	ASSLEGNRGEKLF